This TCR beta chain appears in the sequencing data of a study of blood T cells in healthy people across ages. A sample-barcoded 5' primer and a J-beta primer mix were used in a second PCR of about 7 to 11 cycles. Each cDNA was tagged by a template-switch adaptor containing 12 random nucleotides. TCRdb ran MiXCR on the 5' RACE reads and lists one entry per CDR3 protein. The profile shows more than 1.4 million distinct CDR3 sequences, 42% of them singletons. V gave up 5 bases and J gave up 2 bases; unmatched junction bases: 8. The CDR3 extends over 16 amino acids. This TCR derives from a woman under 30 in good health. The sequenced sample was blood. This chain links TRBV12-3 or TRBV12-4 with TRBJ1-3; 8 nucleotides line up with TRBD1. DNA for the CDR3: TGTGCCAGCAGTCCGAGGACAGGGAAAGCTGGAAACACCATATATTTT. Its translation: CASSPRTGKAGNTIYF.